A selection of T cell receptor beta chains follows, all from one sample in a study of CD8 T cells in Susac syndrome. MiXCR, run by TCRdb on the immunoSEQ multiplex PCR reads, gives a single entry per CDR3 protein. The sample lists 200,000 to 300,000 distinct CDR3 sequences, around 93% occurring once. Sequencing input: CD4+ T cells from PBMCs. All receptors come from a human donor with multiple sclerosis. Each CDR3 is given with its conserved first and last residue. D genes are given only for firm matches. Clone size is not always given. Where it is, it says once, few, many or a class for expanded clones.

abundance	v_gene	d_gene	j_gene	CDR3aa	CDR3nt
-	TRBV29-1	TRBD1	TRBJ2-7	CSVELGDRSTYEQYF	TGCAGCGTTGAATTGGGGGACAGGAGCACCTACGAGCAGTACTTC
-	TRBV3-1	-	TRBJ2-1	CASSQAGGQQFF	TGTGCCAGCAGCCAAGCAGGGGGGCAGCAGTTCTTC
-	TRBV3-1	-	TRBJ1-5	CASSQGGLNGGSAQHF	TGTGCCAGCAGCCAAGGAGGCCTTAACGGGGGATCGGCCCAGCATTTT
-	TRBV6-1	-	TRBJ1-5	CASSDRRSPNQPQHF	TGTGCCAGCAGTGATCGGAGATCACCCAATCAGCCCCAGCATTTT
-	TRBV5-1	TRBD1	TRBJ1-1	CASSLAQGAGNTEAFF	TGCGCCAGCAGCTTGGCTCAGGGGGCAGGGAACACTGAAGCTTTCTTT
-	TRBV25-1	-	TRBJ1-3	CVQRPSGNTIYF	TGTGTCCAGCGTCCCTCTGGAAACACCATATATTTT
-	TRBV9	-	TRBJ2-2	CASSVQGVTGELFF	TGTGCCAGCAGCGTACAGGGAGTCACCGGGGAGCTGTTTTTT
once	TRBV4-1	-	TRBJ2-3	CASSQEASVADTQYF	TGCGCCAGCAGCCAAGAGGCTAGCGTCGCAGATACGCAGTATTTT
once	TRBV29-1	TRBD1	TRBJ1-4	CSVGRTGLSNEKLFF	TGCAGCGTTGGCCGGACAGGGCTCAGTAATGAAAAACTGTTTTTT
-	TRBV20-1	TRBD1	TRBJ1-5	CSARDGTGAVQPQHF	TGCAGTGCTAGAGATGGTACAGGGGCAGTTCAGCCCCAGCATTTT
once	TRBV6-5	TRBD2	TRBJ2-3	CATLAGGRPDTQYF	TGTGCCACCTTAGCGGGGGGGAGGCCAGATACGCAGTATTTT
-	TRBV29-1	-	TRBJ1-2	CSVESGTVTNYGYTF	TGCAGCGTTGAATCTGGGACTGTGACTAACTATGGCTACACCTTC
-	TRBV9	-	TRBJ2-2	CASSEQGPGVGELFF	TGTGCCAGCAGCGAACAGGGTCCCGGGGTCGGGGAGCTGTTTTTT
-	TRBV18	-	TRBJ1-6	CASSRGSREDSPLHF	TGTGCCAGCTCGCGAGGATCCAGGGAGGATTCACCCCTCCACTTT
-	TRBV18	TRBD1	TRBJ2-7	CASSPSPGLSGDRFGLKGYEQYF	TGTGCCAGCTCACCTTCCCCGGGCCTCTCCGGGGACAGGTTTGGGTTAAAGGGCTACGAGCAGTACTTC
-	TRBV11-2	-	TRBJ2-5	CASSLVSGFRETQYF	TGTGCCAGCAGCTTAGTTTCAGGGTTTAGGGAGACCCAGTACTTC
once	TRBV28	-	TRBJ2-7	CASSAVVGVSYEQYF	TGTGCCAGCAGTGCGGTTGTCGGGGTGTCCTACGAGCAGTACTTC
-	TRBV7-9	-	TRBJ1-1	CASSLSQGSNTEAFF	TGTGCCAGCAGCTTATCGCAGGGGTCGAACACTGAAGCTTTCTTT
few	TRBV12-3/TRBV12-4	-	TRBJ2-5	CASSLTPQETQYF	TGTGCCAGCAGTTTGACTCCTCAAGAGACCCAGTACTTC
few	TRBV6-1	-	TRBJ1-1	CASSGQLNTEAFF	TGTGCCAGCAGTGGCCAGCTGAACACTGAAGCTTTCTTT
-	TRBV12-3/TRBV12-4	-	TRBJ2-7	CASSLAEASGQYF	TGTGCCAGCAGTTTAGCGGAAGCCTCGGGGCAGTACTTC
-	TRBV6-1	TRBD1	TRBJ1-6	CASSTIRGQTSPLHF	TGTGCCAGCAGTACCATCAGGGGGCAGACTTCACCCCTCCACTTT
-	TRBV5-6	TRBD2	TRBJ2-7	CASRYPGGAAYEQYF	TGTGCCAGCAGGTATCCGGGGGGAGCGGCCTACGAGCAGTACTTC
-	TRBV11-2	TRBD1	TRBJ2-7	CASSLVQGWYEQYF	TGTGCCAGCAGCTTAGTACAGGGGTGGTACGAGCAGTACTTC
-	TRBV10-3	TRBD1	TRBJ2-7	CAISPDRVGEQYF	TGTGCCATCAGTCCGGACAGGGTGGGCGAGCAGTACTTC
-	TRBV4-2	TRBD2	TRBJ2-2	CASSHLGGGENTGELFF	TGTGCCAGCAGCCATTTAGGCGGGGGGGAGAACACCGGGGAGCTGTTTTTT